These 24 T cell receptor beta chains came from one sample sequenced in a study of T cell responses to AZD1222 COVID-19 vaccine. Generated by immunoSEQ multiplex PCR, the TCRdb table keeps only in-frame clones and is missing some. The sample contains roughly 80,000 clones, 90% of which appear only once. The material was peripheral blood, obtained on day 0 of AZD1222 vaccination. The receptor source for this set is an adult in good health.

V usage is TRBV3-1 (or the pseudogene TRBV3-2) and J usage is TRBJ2-3; TRBD1 or TRBD2 may be the D gene (6 bases each). This CDR3 contains 13 residues. Trimming cost V 8 bases and J 5 bases, with 14 bases left between them. Germline CDR1 is LGHDT and CDR2 is YNNKEL (reference sequence). CDR3 nucleotide sequence: TGTGCCAGCCGGGGGCTAGCAATAGATACGCAGTATTTT. Residues: CASRGLAIDTQYF.

The rearrangement joins TRBV6-5 to TRBJ1-3; possibly TRBD1 for D (5 bases). V was pared by 4 bases and J by 0 bases, with 10 bases between. The CDR3 spans 15 residues. The V gene's germline CDR1 is MNHEY and CDR2 SVGAGI. The CDR3 DNA sequence: TGTGCCAGCAGTTGGGGACCGGACTCTGGAAACACCATATATTTT. It encodes CASSWGPDSGNTIYF.

The sample holds one count of this clone. This rearrangement joins TRBV7-3 to TRBJ2-2; D not resolved. The CDR3 covers 14 residues. CDR1 and CDR2 from the germline V gene are SGHTA and FQGTGA. Trimming left V 1 base short and J 5 bases short, with 8 bases between. CDR3 amino acids: CASSLSGGTGELFF. The CDR3 DNA reads as TGTGCCAGCAGCTTAAGTGGCGGTACCGGGGAGCTGTTTTTT. Variable domain in full (rest from reference TRBV7-3 and TRBJ2-2): GAGVSQTPSNKVTEKGKYVELRCDPISGHTALYWYRQSLGQGPEFLIYFQGTGAADDSGLPNDRFFAVRPEGSVSTLKIQRTERGDSAVYLCASSLSGGTGELFFGEGSRLTVL.

This clone was found once. The rearrangement joins TRBV5-1 to TRBJ1-1; D ambiguous. CDR3 length: 14 residues. V lost 0 bases and J lost 2, with 8 bases in between. In germline, CDR1 is SGHRS, CDR2 YFSETQ. CDR3 region: CASSLGRGNTEAFF. In DNA form, the CDR3 reads TGCGCCAGCAGCTTGGGTCGGGGAAACACTGAAGCTTTCTTT.

This chain uses TRBV12-1 with TRBJ1-1; the table names TRBD1, a call not compared with the DNA. TRBV12-1 is an annotated pseudogene. The CDR3 is 15 amino acids. CDR3 bases: TGTGCCAGCAGCCCAAAGGGGACAGGGATCACTGAAGCTTTCTTT. It encodes CASSPKGTGITEAFF.

This clone occurred once. The rearrangement links TRBV6-5 to TRBJ1-6; D gene unclear. Trimming cost V 2 bases and J 7 bases, with 6 bases left between them. This CDR3 is built from 13 residues. Germline V lookup: CDR1 MNHEY, CDR2 SVGAGI. CDR3 protein: CASSYEPNSPLHF. In DNA form, the CDR3 reads TGTGCCAGCAGTTACGAGCCGAATTCACCCCTCCACTTT.

This clone was recorded once. The chain carries TRBV7-3 and TRBJ1-1; a possible D gene is TRBD1 (6 bases). Germline V gene sequence: CDR1 SGHTA, CDR2 FQGTGA. The ends were cut back, 5 bases at V and 4 bases at J, with 17 bases in the middle. The CDR3 runs to 15 residues. Written as DNA, the CDR3 is TGTGCCAGCAGCCCCTCTACAGGGCCGAGCACTGAAGCTTTCTTT. This encodes CASSPSTGPSTEAFF.

V and J are TRBV7-2 and TRBJ1-5; D gene uncertain. Germline CDR1 SGHTA, CDR2 FQGNSA. V lost 2 bases and J 5 bases, leaving 16 bases between the germline ends. The CDR3 contains 16 residues. CDR3 in DNA: TGTGCCAGCAGCTTATGGGCGGGCCAGCGGGATCAGCCCCAGCATTTT. It encodes CASSLWAGQRDQPQHF.

This clone was found a few times. The rearrangement joins TRBV12-3 or TRBV12-4 to TRBJ2-5; D gene ambiguous. The CDR3 is 11 amino acids. V lost 5 bases to trimming and J lost 7 bases, with 8 bases between them. The CDR3: CASSPGLTQYF. The CDR3 nucleotides read TGTGCCAGCAGTCCCGGGTTGACCCAGTACTTC.

The gene calls are TRBV7-2 and TRBJ1-3; unclear D gene. V shed 3 bases and J shed 0 bases, with 9 bases lying between them. CDR1 and CDR2 from the germline V gene are SGHTA and FQGNSA. This CDR3 spans 15 amino acids. The CDR3: CASSFVPSSGNTIYF. The CDR3 nucleotides are TGTGCCAGCAGCTTCGTACCGAGCTCTGGAAACACCATATATTTT.

The J gene is TRBJ2-1, the V gene TRBV5-4; D perhaps matches TRBD2 (7 bases). CDR3 length equals 14 residues. In germline, CDR1 is SGHNT, CDR2 YYREEE (reference sequence). The V and J ends lost 7 bases and 4 bases respectively, with 15 bases between them. The CDR3 DNA reads TGTGCCAGCTCGAGGGGGGGGCCATACAATGAGCAGTTCTTC. This translates into CASSRGGPYNEQFF.

The V gene is TRBV7-3, the J gene TRBJ2-7; D is unclear. Germline V gives CDR1 SGHTA, CDR2 FQGTGA. The CDR3 is made up of 13 amino acids. The ends were cut back, 0 bases at V and 1 base at J, with 4 bases in the middle. The CDR3 protein is CASSLTQSYEQYF. CDR3 DNA sequence: TGTGCCAGCAGCTTAACACAGTCCTACGAGCAGTACTTC.

The rearrangement links TRBV5-6 to TRBJ1-2; D uncertain. Per germline, CDR1 SGHDT and CDR2 YYEEEE. There are 15 residues in the CDR3. V was clipped by 0 bases and J by 4 bases, with 13 bases between them. The CDR3 coding sequence is TGTGCCAGCAGCTTGGATAGAGGGAATTCCTATGGCTACACCTTC. It encodes CASSLDRGNSYGYTF.

The chain uses TRBV30 and TRBJ1-5; no definite D call. In germline, CDR1 is GTSNPN, CDR2 SVGIG (reference sequence). This CDR3 has 13 amino acids. V was pared by 4 bases and J by 6 bases, with 13 bases between. The CDR3 DNA follows: TGTGCCTGGACCTTGATAGAAGGTCAGCCCCAGCATTTT. Translating it yields CAWTLIEGQPQHF. The variable domain in full, completed from reference TRBV30 and TRBJ1-5, reads SQTIHQWPATLVQPVGSPLSLECTVEGTSNPNLYWYRQAAGRGLQLLFYSVGIGQISSEVPQNLSASRPQDRQFILSSKKLLLSDSGFYLCAWTLIEGQPQHFGDGTRLSIL.

The chain recombines TRBV4-1 with TRBJ2-1; no firm D call. The ends were cut back, 2 bases at V and 9 bases at J, with 8 bases in the middle. CDR3 size: 12 residues. CDR1 MGHRA and CDR2 YSYEKL come from the germline V gene. The CDR3 spells CASSQTVGEQFF. The CDR3 DNA reads TGCGCCAGCAGCCAAACGGTCGGTGAGCAGTTCTTC.

CDR3 coding DNA: TGTGCCAGCAGCCACCCGGCGGGGGGGCGGGACGAGCAGTACTTC. This gives the protein CASSHPAGGRDEQYF. This sequence joins TRBV7-6 and TRBJ2-7; 9 nucleotides align to TRBD2. This CDR3 spans 15 amino acids. CDR1 is SGHVS and CDR2 is FNYEAQ in the germline V gene. After removal of 5 bases from V and 5 bases from J, the junction contained 10 bases not matched to a gene.

This clone appeared once. Here the CDR3 reads CASNFRGELFF. The CDR3 bases are TGTGCCAGCAATTTTCGGGGGGAGCTGTTTTTT. The chain employs TRBV7-2 and TRBJ2-2; no firm D call. Per the germline V gene, CDR1 is SGHTA and CDR2 is FQGNSA. V was shortened by 7 bases and J by 8 bases, with 8 bases between the two germline ends. The CDR3 covers 11 residues.

The chain links TRBV29-1 to TRBJ1-2; possible D gene TRBD1, 5 bases. Germline-derived CDR1 and CDR2 are SQVTM and ANQGSEA. CDR3 length: 14 residues. V was pared by 5 bases and J by 7 bases, with 20 bases between. The CDR3 nucleotides read TGCAGCGTTACCGGGACGACTGCGGGGGGTGGCTACACCTTC. As protein: CSVTGTTAGGGYTF.

The rearrangement joins TRBV27 to TRBJ2-3; 7 bases line up with TRBD2. Germline V CDR1 and CDR2: MNHEY, SMNVEV (reference sequence). V dropped 4 bases and J dropped 5; count of bases not matched to a gene: 18. The CDR3 totals 18 residues. The CDR3 spells CASSSSPYFGGGLDTQYF. As DNA, the CDR3 is TGTGCCAGCAGTTCATCTCCCTATTTCGGCGGGGGTTTAGATACGCAGTATTTT.

The chain is built from TRBV10-2 and TRBJ1-5; D is ambiguous. Trimming pared 2 bases from V and 3 bases from J, leaving 11 bases between. Germline CDR1 WSHSY, CDR2 SAAADI. CDR3 length equals 15 residues. CDR3 nucleotides: TGCGCCAGCAGTGAGAACGGGGAGATCAATCAGCCCCAGCATTTT. It codes for CASSENGEINQPQHF.

This sequence joins TRBV18 and TRBJ2-1; 10 bases agree with TRBD2. The CDR3 length is 15 residues. Germline CDR1 and CDR2: KGHSH and LQKENI. J was trimmed by 9 bases and V by 3 bases; bases with no gene match: 8. CDR3 sequence (DNA): TGTGCCAGCTCACCGAGGAGCGGGGGGGCCAGTGAGCAGTTCTTC. Translated, it gives CASSPRSGGASEQFF.

The rearrangement uses TRBV9 and TRBJ2-1, with D possibly being TRBD1 (5 bases). V was shortened by 0 bases and J by 2 bases, with 12 bases between the two germline ends. The CDR3 extends over 16 amino acids. Germline lookup yields CDR1 SGDLS and CDR2 YYNGEE. As DNA, the CDR3 is TGTGCCAGCAGCGTAGAGGGCAGGGTGGCCTACAATGAGCAGTTCTTC. It yields the protein CASSVEGRVAYNEQFF.

The chain joins TRBV6-5 to TRBJ2-3; D perhaps matches TRBD1 (5 bases). V was clipped by 2 bases and J by 3 bases, with 12 bases between them. Germline-derived CDR1 and CDR2 are MNHEY and SVGAGI. The CDR3 consists of 15 residues. The CDR3 DNA follows: TGTGCCAGCAGTTACGAAGGGGCGCGGACAGATACGCAGTATTTT. Translated: CASSYEGARTDTQYF.

The chain is built from TRBV4-1 and TRBJ2-2, with TRBD2 matching 8 bases. This CDR3 spans 16 amino acids. Germline V gives CDR1 MGHRA, CDR2 YSYEKL. The ends lost 1 base at V and 9 bases at J; junction bases unmatched: 10. DNA of the CDR3: TGCGCCAGCAGCCAAGCGAGGAGCGGGGGTAGCCGGGAGCTGTTTTTT. Its protein product is CASSQARSGGSRELFF.